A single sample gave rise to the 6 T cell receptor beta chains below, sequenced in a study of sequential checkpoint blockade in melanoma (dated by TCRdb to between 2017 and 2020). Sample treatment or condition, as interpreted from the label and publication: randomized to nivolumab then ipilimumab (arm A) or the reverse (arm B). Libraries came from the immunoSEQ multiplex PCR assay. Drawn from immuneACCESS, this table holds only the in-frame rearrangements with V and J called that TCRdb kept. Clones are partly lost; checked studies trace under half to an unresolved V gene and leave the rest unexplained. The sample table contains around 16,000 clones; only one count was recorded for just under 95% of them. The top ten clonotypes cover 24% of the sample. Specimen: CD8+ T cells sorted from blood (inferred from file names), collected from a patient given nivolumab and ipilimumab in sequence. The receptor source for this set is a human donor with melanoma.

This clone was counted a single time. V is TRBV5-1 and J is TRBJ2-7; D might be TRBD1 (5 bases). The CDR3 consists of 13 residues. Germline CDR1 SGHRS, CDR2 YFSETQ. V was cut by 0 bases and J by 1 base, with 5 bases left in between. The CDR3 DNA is TGCGCCAGCAGCTTGGGACAGTCCTACGAGCAGTACGTC. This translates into CASSLGQSYEQYV.

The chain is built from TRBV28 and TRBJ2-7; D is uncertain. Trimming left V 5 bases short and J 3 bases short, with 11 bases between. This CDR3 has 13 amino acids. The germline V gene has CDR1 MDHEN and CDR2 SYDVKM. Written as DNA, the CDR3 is TGTGCCAGCAGTCTCCAGACGGACTACGAGCAGTACGTC. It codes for CASSLQTDYEQYV.

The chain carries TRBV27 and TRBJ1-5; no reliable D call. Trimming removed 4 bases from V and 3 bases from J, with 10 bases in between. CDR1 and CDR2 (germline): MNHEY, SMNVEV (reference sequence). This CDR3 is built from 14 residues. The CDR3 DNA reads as TGTGCCAGCAGTTCGCGGATGGACAATCAGCCCCAGCATTTT. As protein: CASSSRMDNQPQHF.

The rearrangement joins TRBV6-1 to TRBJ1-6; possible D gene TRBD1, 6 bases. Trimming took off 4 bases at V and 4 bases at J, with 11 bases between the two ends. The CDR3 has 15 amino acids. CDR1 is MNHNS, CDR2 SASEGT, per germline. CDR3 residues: CASSGQAYYNSPLHF. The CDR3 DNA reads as TGTGCCAGCAGTGGACAGGCGTATTATAATTCACCCCTCCACTTT.

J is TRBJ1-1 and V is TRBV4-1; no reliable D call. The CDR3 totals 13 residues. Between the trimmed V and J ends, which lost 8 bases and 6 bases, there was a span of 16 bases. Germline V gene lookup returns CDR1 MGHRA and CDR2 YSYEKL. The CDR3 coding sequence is TGCGCCAGCGCCCTGTCATTGGAGTCTGAAGCTTTCTTT. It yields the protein CASALSLESEAFF.

CDR3 sequence reads: CASSLGLTYEQYF. In DNA form, the CDR3 reads TGTGCCAGCAGCTTAGGACTCACATACGAGCAGTACTTC. The chain carries TRBV11-2 and TRBJ2-7; D gene uncertain. From germline, CDR1 is SGHAT and CDR2 FQNNGV. The V and J ends lost 1 base and 4 bases respectively, with 8 bases between them. This CDR3 region has 13 residues.